These T cell receptor beta chains were read from a single sample in a study of OX40 agonist ivuxolimab in advanced cancers. Clones were read by immunoSEQ multiplex PCR, and TCRdb kept only the in-frame ones, dropping some. The table lists approximately 91,000 clones, about 87% of them singletons. The input for sequencing was CD4+ or CD8+ T cells sorted from blood, taken in a trial of the OX40 agonist ivuxolimab. The receptor set was obtained from an adult with an advanced solid tumor such as melanoma, head and neck, liver or kidney cancer. CDR3s include the opening cysteine and the closing phenylalanine or tryptophan. A D gene is named only where the DNA matches it firmly. Clone sizes are given selectively: once, few, many, or a class where the clone is expanded.

d_call	cdr3_length	clone_size	j_call	v_call	cdr3_aa	cdr3_nt
.	14	.	TRBJ2-7	TRBV7-3	CASSLDPRGSEQYF	TGTGCCAGCAGCCTAGACCCCCGGGGCTCCGAGCAGTACTTC
TRBD1	15	.	TRBJ2-2	TRBV7-9	CASSLPTGGTGELFF	TGTGCCAGCAGCCTACCGACAGGGGGGACCGGGGAGCTGTTTTTT
.	15	.	TRBJ1-1	TRBV11-3	CASSSGDGGDTEAFF	TGTGCCAGCAGCTCGGGGGACGGGGGAGACACTGAAGCTTTCTTT
TRBD2	14	.	TRBJ2-7	TRBV5-4	CASSPAGKSYEQYF	TGTGCCAGCAGCCCAGCGGGGAAGTCCTACGAGCAGTACTTC
.	14	.	TRBJ2-2	TRBV7-6	CASSLGETTGELFF	TGTGCCAGCAGCTTAGGCGAGACGACCGGGGAGCTGTTTTTT
.	15	.	TRBJ2-6	TRBV2	CASSEGPVGANVLTF	TGTGCCAGCAGTGAAGGGCCGGTAGGGGCCAACGTCCTGACTTTC
.	11	.	TRBJ1-2	TRBV29-1	CSVLDGEGYTF	TGCAGCGTATTGGACGGAGAAGGCTACACCTTC
.	16	.	TRBJ2-1	TRBV5-1	CASSLSPTGVNNEQFF	TGCGCCAGCAGCTTGAGCCCCACGGGGGTCAACAATGAGCAGTTCTTC
TRBD2	16	.	TRBJ2-1	TRBV14	CASSQVSPLAGGQQFF	TGTGCCAGCAGCCAAGTTAGTCCGCTAGCGGGAGGCCAACAGTTCTTC
.	11	few	TRBJ1-1	TRBV30	CAWSVGGEAFF	TGTGCCTGGAGTGTAGGAGGTGAAGCTTTCTTT
TRBD1	15	once	TRBJ1-4	TRBV10-3	CAISESQGADEKLFF	TGTGCCATCAGTGAGTCCCAGGGGGCTGATGAAAAACTGTTTTTT
TRBD2	13	.	TRBJ2-5	TRBV30	CAWASGIQETQYF	TGTGCCTGGGCTAGCGGAATCCAAGAGACCCAGTACTTC
.	13	once	TRBJ2-1	TRBV14	CASSQEKPGEQFF	TGTGCCAGCAGCCAAGAGAAGCCGGGGGAGCAGTTCTTC